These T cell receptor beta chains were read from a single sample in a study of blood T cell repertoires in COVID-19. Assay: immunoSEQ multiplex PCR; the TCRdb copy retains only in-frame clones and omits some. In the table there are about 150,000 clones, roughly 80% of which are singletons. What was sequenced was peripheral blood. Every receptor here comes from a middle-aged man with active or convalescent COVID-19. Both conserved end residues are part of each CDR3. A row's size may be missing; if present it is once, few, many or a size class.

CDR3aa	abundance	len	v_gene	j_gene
CASSTTGVWTGELFF	NA	15	TRBV2	TRBJ2-2
CASSLLAGGRFTTDTQYF	NA	18	TRBV5-6	TRBJ2-3
CASSREQGANTQYF	NA	14	TRBV18	TRBJ2-3
CASSRGLDQPQHF	NA	13	TRBV2	TRBJ1-5
CASSLQGNGGYTF	NA	13	TRBV4-1	TRBJ1-2
CASSPSWEGLGEQYF	NA	15	TRBV9	TRBJ2-7
CASRPTGWLRDNEQFF	NA	16	TRBV7-8	TRBJ2-1
CASSLAAGMNTEAFF	many	15	TRBV5-1	TRBJ1-1
CASSPRPGTGSEKLFF	NA	16	TRBV11-2	TRBJ1-4
CASSMGQGYNEQFF	NA	14	TRBV19	TRBJ2-1
CASSSGGPMGNTEAFF	NA	16	TRBV7-3	TRBJ1-1
CASSQDSGTSGRGNEQFF	NA	18	TRBV4-2	TRBJ2-1
CASSSRRVVQETQYF	NA	15	TRBV6-7	TRBJ2-5
CASSPGGGTPKNEQFF	NA	16	TRBV28	TRBJ2-1
CASSSGISGNTIYF	NA	14	TRBV5-1	TRBJ1-3
CASSRTAHNSPLHF	NA	14	TRBV7-3	TRBJ1-6
CASSSDRGSHLSGANVLTF	NA	19	TRBV5-5	TRBJ2-6
CASSFLLGQGNEKLFF	NA	16	TRBV28	TRBJ1-4
CASSPFMNTEAFF	NA	13	TRBV7-8	TRBJ1-1
CASSLRGWGRERNTGELFF	NA	19	TRBV7-9	TRBJ2-2
CASAHRSSYNEQFF	NA	14	TRBV19	TRBJ2-1
CATSELGSFYNEQFF	NA	15	TRBV24-1	TRBJ2-1
CASSWGRTNTGELFF	once	15	TRBV7-9	TRBJ2-2
CASSRGQLTDTQYF	NA	14	TRBV5-5	TRBJ2-3
CASSLGGQGRHIQYF	NA	15	TRBV27	TRBJ2-4
CASSINRVRNTEAFF	NA	15	TRBV19	TRBJ1-1
CARSSRDRPMNTEAFF	NA	16	TRBV5-3	TRBJ1-1
CASSLGVTGMNTEAFF	NA	16	TRBV7-3	TRBJ1-1
CATGLADNTGELFF	NA	14	TRBV19	TRBJ2-2
CASSLNRVNTEAFF	NA	14	TRBV27	TRBJ1-1
CASSHDRGQMNTEAFF	NA	16	TRBV6-6	TRBJ1-1
CASSLPAAGELFF	NA	13	TRBV5-1	TRBJ2-2
CASTGTESLMKKLFF	NA	15	TRBV2	TRBJ1-4
CASSRTSGSNTGELFF	NA	16	TRBV11-2	TRBJ2-2
CASSEGGKAEQFF	NA	13	TRBV10-1	TRBJ2-1
CASSLADNQPQHF	NA	13	TRBV27	TRBJ1-5
CASSVTSGSNNEQFF	NA	15	TRBV9	TRBJ2-1
CASSLNLAGGGEQFF	NA	15	TRBV7-3	TRBJ2-1
CASSLSRASGHYEQYF	few	16	TRBV13	TRBJ2-7
CASSHLGGSFTPYEQYF	NA	17	TRBV4-1	TRBJ2-7
CASSLGRGLSYEQYF	many	15	TRBV27	TRBJ2-7
CASSLPGQGLIGANVLTF	once	18	TRBV3-1/TRBV3-2	TRBJ2-6
CASSGDSPYEQYF	once	13	TRBV2	TRBJ2-7
CASSRDSKTDTQYF	NA	14	TRBV5-1	TRBJ2-3
CASRGTGFQPQHF	NA	13	TRBV28	TRBJ1-5
CATSRGGGYGYTF	NA	13	TRBV15	TRBJ1-2
CASSDGIGNTIYF	NA	13	TRBV2	TRBJ1-3
CASSGWNNEQFF	NA	12	TRBV5-6	TRBJ2-1